These T cell receptor beta chains were read from a single sample in a study of blood T cells in healthy people across ages. TCRdb recomputed calls from the 5' RACE reads with MiXCR, one row per CDR3 protein. The sample shows 1.5 million to 2 million distinct CDR3 sequences, around half of them seen only once. Sequencing was done on a sample of blood. The receptors were sampled from a woman in her thirties or forties in good health. CDR3s include the opening cysteine and the closing phenylalanine or tryptophan. A D gene is named only where the DNA matches it firmly. Part of the rows lack a size; the others show once, few, many or a class for expanded clones.

CDR3 DNA	CDR3 protein	V gene	D gene	J gene	clone size
TGTGCCAGCAGTCCGCTAGGGGGCAGGAACACTGAAGCTTTCTTT	CASSPLGGRNTEAFF	TRBV12-3/TRBV12-4	TRBD1	TRBJ1-1	-
TGTGCCGGTAAGGATCAGCCCCAGCATTTT	CAGKDQPQHF	TRBV12-3/TRBV12-4	-	TRBJ1-5	-
TGCGCCAGCAGCCTTGGACAGGGGACCTACGAGCGGTACTTC	CASSLGQGTYERYF	TRBV4-1	TRBD1	TRBJ2-7	-
TGCGCCGGCAGCCAAGATTCCGGGACTAGCGTCTATGAGCAGTTCTTC	CAGSQDSGTSVYEQFF	TRBV4-3	TRBD2	TRBJ2-1	once
TGTGCCAGCAAGTCCGCCTCGAACACCGGGGAGCTGTTTTTT	CASKSASNTGELFF	TRBV4-2	-	TRBJ2-2	once
TGTGCCAGCAGCCACCTGGGACAGCCAGTACTTGCAACTAATGAAAAACTGTTTTTT	CASSHLGQPVLATNEKLFF	TRBV3-1	TRBD1	TRBJ1-4	few
TGTGCCAGCAGTTACTCGGGAGTAGCGGGGGGTTCGGGCACAGATACGCAGTATTTT	CASSYSGVAGGSGTDTQYF	TRBV6-5	TRBD2	TRBJ2-3	-
TGTGCCAGCAGCATACTAGCGGGGTTAATAGAGACCCAGTACTTC	CASSILAGLIETQYF	TRBV3-1	TRBD2	TRBJ2-5	-
TGTGCCAGCAGTTCGGGGGGGCGACACCAAGAGACCCAGTACTTC	CASSSGGRHQETQYF	TRBV12-3/TRBV12-4	TRBD2	TRBJ2-5	-
TGCGCCAGCAGCCAAGACGAGTCAGCGGGTCTTCGCACAGATACGCAGTATTTT	CASSQDESAGLRTDTQYF	TRBV4-3	-	TRBJ2-3	few
TGTGCCAGCCGGAGGGTAGGGACCGGGACTAATGAAAAACTGTTTTTT	CASRRVGTGTNEKLFF	TRBV7-2	-	TRBJ1-4	-
TGTGCCAGCAGCGAGACAGGGGATGCCTACAATGAGCAGTTCTTC	CASSETGDAYNEQFF	TRBV11-3	TRBD1	TRBJ2-1	-
TGTGCCAGCCAACCGGTTCAGGGAGCCAAAAACATTCAGTACTTC	CASQPVQGAKNIQYF	TRBV27	-	TRBJ2-4	-
TGCGCCAGCAGCCGCGGGAGGGGAGCGGGGGACTACGAGCAGTACTTC	CASSRGRGAGDYEQYF	TRBV4-3	TRBD2	TRBJ2-7	few
TGTGCCACCAGCAGAGCCGGTCTCGACGAGCAGTACTTC	CATSRAGLDEQYF	TRBV15	-	TRBJ2-7	-
TGCGCCAGCAGCCAAGGTCGAGAGGGACCCCTTAACTATGGCTACACCTTC	CASSQGREGPLNYGYTF	TRBV4-3	-	TRBJ1-2	-
TGTGCCAGCAGCTCCGGGGGACAGGGCCCGAGGGCTTTCTTT	CASSSGGQGPRAFF	TRBV5-6	TRBD1	TRBJ1-1	-
TGTGCCAGCAGCCGTCGACAGGGAGGTGGCTACACCTTC	CASSRRQGGGYTF	TRBV5-5	TRBD1	TRBJ1-2	-
TGCGCCAGCAGCCACGGACTAGCCGCAGAGTACAATGAGCAGTTCTTC	CASSHGLAAEYNEQFF	TRBV4-3	TRBD2	TRBJ2-1	few
TGCAGCCCGCGAGGGGGACTAGTCACAGATACGCAGTATTTT	CSPRGGLVTDTQYF	TRBV29-1	TRBD2	TRBJ2-3	-
TGCGCCAGCAGCCAAGCGGCCACCCGGGAGGTGAATAATGGCTACACCTTC	CASSQAATREVNNGYTF	TRBV4-1	-	TRBJ1-2	once
TGTGCCATCAGTGAATCCGGGGGGCCGGGTGAGCAGTTCTTC	CAISESGGPGEQFF	TRBV10-3	-	TRBJ2-1	many
TGTGCCAGCACCCTCTACGCGGTGAGGGAACAAGAGACCCAGTACTTC	CASTLYAVREQETQYF	TRBV12-3/TRBV12-4	-	TRBJ2-5	-
TGCGCCAGCAGCTTGGATGCCTCCTCTAACTATGGCTACACCTTC	CASSLDASSNYGYTF	TRBV5-1	-	TRBJ1-2	few